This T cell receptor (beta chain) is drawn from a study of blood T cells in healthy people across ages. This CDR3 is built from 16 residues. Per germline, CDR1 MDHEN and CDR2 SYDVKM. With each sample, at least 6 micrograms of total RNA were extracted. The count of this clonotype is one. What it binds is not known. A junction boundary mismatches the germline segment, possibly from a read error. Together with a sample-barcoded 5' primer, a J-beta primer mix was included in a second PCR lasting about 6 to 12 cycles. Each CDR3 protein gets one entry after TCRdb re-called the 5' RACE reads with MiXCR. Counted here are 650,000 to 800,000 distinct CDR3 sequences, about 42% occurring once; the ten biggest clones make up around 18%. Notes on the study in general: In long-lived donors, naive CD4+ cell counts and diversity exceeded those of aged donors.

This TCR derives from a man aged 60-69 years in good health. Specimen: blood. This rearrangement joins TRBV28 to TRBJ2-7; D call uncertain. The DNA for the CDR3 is TGTGCCAACAGTCAACTACGGACCCTTAGCTCCTACGAGCAGTACTTC. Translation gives CANSQLRTLSSYEQYF.